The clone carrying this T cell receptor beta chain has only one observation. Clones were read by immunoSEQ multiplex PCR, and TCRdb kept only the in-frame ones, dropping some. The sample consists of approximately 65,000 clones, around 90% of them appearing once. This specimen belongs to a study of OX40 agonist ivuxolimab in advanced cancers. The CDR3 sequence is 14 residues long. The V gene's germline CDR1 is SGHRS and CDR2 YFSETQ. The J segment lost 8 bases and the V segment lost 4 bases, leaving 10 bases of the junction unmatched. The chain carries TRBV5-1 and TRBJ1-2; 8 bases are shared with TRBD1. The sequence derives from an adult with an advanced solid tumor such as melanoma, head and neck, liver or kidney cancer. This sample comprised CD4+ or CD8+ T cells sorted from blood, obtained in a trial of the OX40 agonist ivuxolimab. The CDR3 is CASSPGQGAYGYTF. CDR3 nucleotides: TGCGCCAGCAGCCCAGGACAGGGAGCCTACGGCTACACCTTC.